The present T cell receptor beta chain was sequenced within a study of vaccination effects on CD4 cells after COVID-19. Study details: It was two doses of either the BNT162b2 or mRNA-1273 vaccine that participants received. Findings and limits, study-wide: After vaccination of healthy people, only 1 of 255 vaccine-induced clones cross-reacted with common cold coronaviruses. At late timepoints after vaccination, vaccine- and infection-induced clones shrank markedly.

The CDR3 runs 15 residues. V was clipped by 3 bases and J by 0 bases, with 11 bases between them. CDR1 is KGHSH, CDR2 LQKENI, per germline. Repertoires were generated with immunoSEQ multiplex PCR, while TCRdb's copy carries only in-frame clones and drops some. The sample yields about 68,000 clones, approximately 80% seen once. Viral peptide pool expansion of antigen-specific CD4+ T cells preceded sequencing in the ViraFEST assay. Cultured cells yielded isolated CD4+ T cells after 10 to 11 days. None of these healthy vaccinees had been infected with SARS-CoV-2 before vaccination. With roughly 9.1 ug/ml peptides and about 9.5 IU/ml IL-2, over 1.5 million PBMC per well were cultured. This clone has just a few counts. The antigen is undetermined.

This TCR was recovered from a human donor who received a COVID-19 vaccine. The chain couples TRBV18 to TRBJ1-1, with TRBD1 as a possible D gene (5 bases). The sample was CD4+ T cells from PBMCs cultured with SARS-CoV-2 spike peptides, taken before COVID-19 vaccination. The CDR3 region is CASSPWGELNTEAFF. In DNA, the CDR3 is TGTGCCAGCTCACCCTGGGGGGAACTGAACACTGAAGCTTTCTTT.